Below are 6 T cell receptor beta chains sequenced from a single sample in a study of neoadjuvant anti-PD-1 for oral cavity cancer. Time point defined: after neoadjuvant nivolumab, at surgical resection. The method was immunoSEQ multiplex PCR; TCRdb's version includes in-frame clones alone and lacks a portion of them. The data hold about 14,000 clones, with around 82% observed a single time. This specimen consisted of PBMCs, obtained after nivolumab (anti-PD-1) treatment. The source is a person aged 35 to 85 with oral cavity squamous cell carcinoma.

The chain carries TRBV19 and TRBJ2-1; 9 bases align to TRBD2. V gave up 1 base and J gave up 4 bases; unmatched junction bases: 5. CDR3 length: 16 amino acids. Germline V gene data show CDR1 as LNHDA and CDR2 as SQIVND (reference sequence). DNA of the CDR3: TGTGCCAGTAGTATAGGGGGGCTAGCGGGGTACAATGAGCAGTTCTTC. Protein: CASSIGGLAGYNEQFF.

Comment on this clone: Relative to the germline gene, one junction end is altered; a read error may explain this. In nucleotides, the CDR3 is TGTGCCAGCGTCTATGGACGGAGCAATCAGCTCCAGCATTTT. Translated: CASVYGRSNQLQHF. This rearrangement joins TRBV5-8 to TRBJ1-5; D remains ambiguous. This CDR3 comprises 14 residues. Germline CDR1 is SGHTS and CDR2 is YDEGEE.

The rearrangement joins TRBV11-2 to TRBJ2-1, with 8 bases identical to TRBD2. V lost 0 bases and J lost 5; bases outside the gene matches: 12. The germline CDR1 and CDR2 sequences are SGHAT and FQNNGV. The CDR3 extends over 18 amino acids. CDR3 amino acids: CASSLDSPLAGFNNEQFF. Here the CDR3 DNA reads TGTGCCAGCAGCTTAGATTCCCCCCTAGCGGGTTTTAACAATGAGCAGTTCTTC.

The gene calls are TRBV11-1 and TRBJ2-7; 8 nucleotides match TRBD1. The junction had 11 bases not matched to a gene; V was cut back by 7 bases and J by 6 bases. In germline, CDR1 is SGHAT, CDR2 FQDESV (reference sequence). The CDR3 is made up of 14 amino acids. The CDR3 spells CASTPRNRGSEQYF. The CDR3, as DNA: TGTGCCAGCACCCCAAGGAACAGGGGGAGCGAGCAGTACTTC.

The chain combines TRBV19 with TRBJ2-7, with TRBD1 identical over 7 bases. The CDR3 extends over 15 amino acids. Germline CDR1 and CDR2: LNHDA and SQIVND (reference sequence). Losses at the gene ends were 8 bases for V and 2 bases for J; bases not matched to a gene: 12. CDR3 residues: CASGASWTGTYEQYF. The CDR3 nucleotides are TGTGCCAGTGGTGCCTCGTGGACAGGAACCTACGAGCAGTACTTC.

This rearrangement joins TRBV28 to TRBJ1-2; TRBD1 aligns across 10 bases. The CDR3 has 14 residues. Germline V gene sequence: CDR1 MDHEN, CDR2 SYDVKM. V trimming: 5 bases; J trimming: 5 bases; junction bases outside the gene matches: 5. This CDR3 reads CASSRTGGQYGYTF. As DNA, the CDR3 is TGTGCCAGCAGTCGGACAGGGGGACAGTATGGCTACACCTTC.